This T cell receptor (beta chain) derives from a study of blood T cell repertoires in COVID-19. At the level of the study: The United States, Italy and Spain were the sources of the acute and convalescent COVID-19 samples. The cDNA or gDNA used as material had been derived from T cells, B-cell-depleted T cells, or PBMCs.

This clone occurred a few times. CDR3 length equals 15 residues. The V end lost 5 bases, the J end lost 5 bases, and 13 bases lay between the germline ends. Germline V gene sequence: CDR1 SGHAT, CDR2 FQNNGV. In the original workflow: It was from reference gene primer amplification that nucleated cell counts were estimated. Only in-frame clones appear in the TCRdb table, and some are missing; sequencing was by immunoSEQ multiplex PCR. V and J calls and clone size are given by that table; D and trimming were obtained from the DNA. Among some 58,000 clones listed, about 86% were seen once. What was sequenced was peripheral blood. The TCR originated in a man between 35 and 55 years old with acute or convalescent COVID-19. The gene calls are TRBV11-2 and TRBJ1-6, with D possibly matching TRBD1 (6 bases). CDR3 nucleotide sequence: TGTGCCAGCAGCCCCCAAGGGGGGGATAATTCACCCCTCCACTTT. Amino acids: CASSPQGGDNSPLHF.